Listed below are T cell receptor beta chains from one sample, sequenced in a study of early T cells in non-severe SARS-CoV-2 infection. TCRdb itself ran the 5' RACE reads through MiXCR, one entry per CDR3 protein. The table shows roughly 50,000 distinct CDR3 sequences, with approximately 8.1% occurring only once. The sample taken for sequencing was whole blood. The source of these receptors is an adult who was a healthcare worker with PCR-confirmed SARS-CoV-2 infection or an uninfected control (not recorded which). Both conserved end residues are part of each CDR3. D genes are given only for firm matches. Only some rows state a clone size, as once, few, many or a class for expanded clones.

J gene: TRBJ2-3
D gene: TRBD1
clone size: many
V gene: TRBV20-1
CDR3 DNA: TGCAGTGCTGTCCCGACAGGGGGCAGAGATACGCAGTATTTT
CDR3 protein: CSAVPTGGRDTQYF

J gene: TRBJ2-7
D gene: NA
clone size: few
V gene: TRBV4-1
CDR3 DNA: TGCGCCAGCAGCCAAACCCGGGACAATGAGCAGTACTTC
CDR3 protein: CASSQTRDNEQYF

J gene: TRBJ2-5
D gene: TRBD1
clone size: NA
V gene: TRBV4-3
CDR3 DNA: TGCGCCAGCAGCCAGACAGGGATCCAAGAGACCCAGTACTTC
CDR3 protein: CASSQTGIQETQYF

J gene: TRBJ1-2
D gene: NA
clone size: many
V gene: TRBV24-1
CDR3 DNA: TGTGCCACCAGCGGCGGACTCCCATTCGGCTACACCTTC
CDR3 protein: CATSGGLPFGYTF

J gene: TRBJ1-1
D gene: NA
clone size: many
V gene: TRBV11-2
CDR3 DNA: TGTGCCAGCAGCTTAGGAGGGGGTGGAAACACTGAAGCTTTCTTT
CDR3 protein: CASSLGGGGNTEAFF

J gene: TRBJ2-3
D gene: TRBD1
clone size: few
V gene: TRBV7-9
CDR3 DNA: TGTGCCAGCAGCATACCTCCCCGGGACAGGGAGGGCACAGATACGCAGTATTTT
CDR3 protein: CASSIPPRDREGTDTQYF

J gene: TRBJ2-1
D gene: NA
clone size: few
V gene: TRBV28
CDR3 DNA: TGTGCCAGCAGTGCAGGAGCCCCCCGGGGTGAAGAGCAGTTCTTC
CDR3 protein: CASSAGAPRGEEQFF

J gene: TRBJ2-5
D gene: TRBD1
clone size: few
V gene: TRBV24-1
CDR3 DNA: TGTGCCACCAGTGACCCGGACAGGGGTGTTGCAGAGACCCAGTACTTC
CDR3 protein: CATSDPDRGVAETQYF

J gene: TRBJ2-2
D gene: NA
clone size: many
V gene: TRBV24-1
CDR3 DNA: TGTGCCACCAGTGAGGAGGGCCTCACCGGGGAGCTGTTTTTT
CDR3 protein: CATSEEGLTGELFF

J gene: TRBJ2-2
D gene: NA
clone size: many
V gene: TRBV5-5
CDR3 DNA: TGTGCCAGCAGTCGAGCGGGGAACACCGGGGAGCTGTTTTTT
CDR3 protein: CASSRAGNTGELFF

J gene: TRBJ1-5
D gene: NA
clone size: medium-sized
V gene: TRBV28
CDR3 DNA: TGTGCCAGTCAGTTTAGTCGAGAAGATCAGCCCCAGCATTTT
CDR3 protein: CASQFSREDQPQHF

J gene: TRBJ1-5
D gene: TRBD1
clone size: many
V gene: TRBV19
CDR3 DNA: TGTGCCACCTCCGGGACAGGGCGTCAGCCCCAGCATTTT
CDR3 protein: CATSGTGRQPQHF

J gene: TRBJ2-3
D gene: NA
clone size: NA
V gene: TRBV7-2
CDR3 DNA: TGTGCCAGCAGCCCTTCAATCACAGATACGCAGTATTTT
CDR3 protein: CASSPSITDTQYF

J gene: TRBJ1-1
D gene: NA
clone size: many
V gene: TRBV7-2
CDR3 DNA: TGTGCCAGCAGCTACCGACTTAACACTGAAGCTTTCTTT
CDR3 protein: CASSYRLNTEAFF

J gene: TRBJ1-1
D gene: NA
clone size: few
V gene: TRBV5-1
CDR3 DNA: TGCGCCAGCAGATCCGACAAGAACACTGAAGCTTTCTTT
CDR3 protein: CASRSDKNTEAFF

J gene: TRBJ1-2
D gene: NA
clone size: many
V gene: TRBV20-1
CDR3 DNA: TGCAGTGAACAGGGAGCTAACTATGGCTACACCTTC
CDR3 protein: CSEQGANYGYTF

J gene: TRBJ2-3
D gene: TRBD1
clone size: many
V gene: TRBV6-5
CDR3 DNA: TGTGCCAGCAGTTTCGGGACAGGACGCCTGTATTTT
CDR3 protein: CASSFGTGRLYF

J gene: TRBJ2-3
D gene: NA
clone size: many
V gene: TRBV10-2
CDR3 DNA: TGCGCCAGCAGTGTTCCACCGGGACCAAGGAAGTTCACAGATACGCAGTATTTT
CDR3 protein: CASSVPPGPRKFTDTQYF

J gene: TRBJ2-5
D gene: NA
clone size: NA
V gene: TRBV6-6
CDR3 DNA: TGTGCCAGCAGTTCTCCGGACCGCCAAGAGACCCAGTACTTC
CDR3 protein: CASSSPDRQETQYF

J gene: TRBJ1-3
D gene: NA
clone size: NA
V gene: TRBV7-6
CDR3 DNA: TGTGCCAGCAGCTCCCCTGGAGTCGACTCTGGAAACACCATATATTTT
CDR3 protein: CASSSPGVDSGNTIYF

J gene: TRBJ1-5
D gene: NA
clone size: many
V gene: TRBV20-1
CDR3 DNA: TGCAGTGCTAGCCAATTGTCGGGTCCCAATCAGCCCCAGCATTTT
CDR3 protein: CSASQLSGPNQPQHF

J gene: TRBJ1-5
D gene: NA
clone size: few
V gene: TRBV7-9
CDR3 DNA: TGTGCCAGCAGCACGGACGGGTTTAATCAGCCCCAGCATTTT
CDR3 protein: CASSTDGFNQPQHF

J gene: TRBJ2-5
D gene: NA
clone size: NA
V gene: TRBV20-1
CDR3 DNA: TGCAGTGCTAGATGGCAGTACCAAGAGACCCAGTACTTC
CDR3 protein: CSARWQYQETQYF

J gene: TRBJ1-4
D gene: TRBD1
clone size: NA
V gene: TRBV4-1
CDR3 DNA: TGCGCCAGCAGCCAAGGAGGAATCCGGGACAGATCTATCACTAATGAAAAACTGTTTTTT
CDR3 protein: CASSQGGIRDRSITNEKLFF

J gene: TRBJ1-2
D gene: NA
clone size: many
V gene: TRBV11-3
CDR3 DNA: TGTGCCAGCAGCTTAGAGGCGCAGGGTGCCTATGGCTACACCTTC
CDR3 protein: CASSLEAQGAYGYTF

J gene: TRBJ2-3
D gene: TRBD1
clone size: NA
V gene: TRBV30
CDR3 DNA: TGTGCCTGGAGATTCCCGGGACAGGGGGGGAAGACGCAGTATTTT
CDR3 protein: CAWRFPGQGGKTQYF

J gene: TRBJ1-4
D gene: NA
clone size: many
V gene: TRBV3-1
CDR3 DNA: TGTGCCAGCAGCGAACAAGGGAGGGGTGAAAAACTGTTTTTT
CDR3 protein: CASSEQGRGEKLFF

J gene: TRBJ1-1
D gene: NA
clone size: many
V gene: TRBV5-5
CDR3 DNA: TGTGCCAGCAGAGCTCGGGGGGCAGGGACAAAATCGAACACTGAAGCTTTCTTT
CDR3 protein: CASRARGAGTKSNTEAFF

J gene: TRBJ2-2
D gene: NA
clone size: many
V gene: TRBV20-1
CDR3 DNA: TGCAGTGCTAGTGGTGTTAGTGAGCTGTTTTTT
CDR3 protein: CSASGVSELFF

J gene: TRBJ1-2
D gene: NA
clone size: many
V gene: TRBV29-1
CDR3 DNA: TGCAGCGTGAGCCGGGACGGGCCCTATGGCTACACCTTC
CDR3 protein: CSVSRDGPYGYTF

J gene: TRBJ2-7
D gene: TRBD2
clone size: many
V gene: TRBV20-1
CDR3 DNA: TGCAGTGCTGGACTAGCACGGTACGAGCAGTACTTC
CDR3 protein: CSAGLARYEQYF

J gene: TRBJ2-7
D gene: NA
clone size: few
V gene: TRBV6-1
CDR3 DNA: TGTGCCAGCAGTGAAAACTACGGGAGCTCCTACGAGCAGTACTTC
CDR3 protein: CASSENYGSSYEQYF

J gene: TRBJ1-1
D gene: NA
clone size: NA
V gene: TRBV14
CDR3 DNA: TGTGCCAGCAGCCAAGATCTCCGAGGGATGAACACTGAAGCTTTCTTT
CDR3 protein: CASSQDLRGMNTEAFF

J gene: TRBJ1-6
D gene: NA
clone size: NA
V gene: TRBV5-1
CDR3 DNA: TGCGCCAGCAGCTTGGGAAGTTCCAACAGTCGAAATTCACCCCTCCACTTT
CDR3 protein: CASSLGSSNSRNSPLHF

J gene: TRBJ1-1
D gene: TRBD1
clone size: few
V gene: TRBV6-1
CDR3 DNA: TGTGCCAGCAGGGAGGGGGCCCCGAACACTGAAGCTTTCTTT
CDR3 protein: CASREGAPNTEAFF

J gene: TRBJ2-3
D gene: TRBD2
clone size: few
V gene: TRBV28
CDR3 DNA: TGTGCCAGCAGTAGCGGGACCTATTTCACAGATACGCAGTATTTT
CDR3 protein: CASSSGTYFTDTQYF

J gene: TRBJ1-5
D gene: NA
clone size: many
V gene: TRBV30
CDR3 DNA: TGTGCCTGGACGGTGGATAGCAATCAGCCCCAGCATTTT
CDR3 protein: CAWTVDSNQPQHF

J gene: TRBJ2-7
D gene: NA
clone size: NA
V gene: TRBV30
CDR3 DNA: TGTGCCCAACAGGGAACCTACGAGCAGTACTTC
CDR3 protein: CAQQGTYEQYF

J gene: TRBJ2-2
D gene: NA
clone size: many
V gene: TRBV4-3
CDR3 DNA: TGCGCCAGCAGTCCTCAGGGACCGAACACCGGGGAGCTGTTTTTT
CDR3 protein: CASSPQGPNTGELFF

J gene: TRBJ1-1
D gene: NA
clone size: many
V gene: TRBV12-3/TRBV12-4
CDR3 DNA: TGTGCCAGCAGTTCGGGCCGAGGGACTGAAGCTTTCTTT
CDR3 protein: CASSSGRGTEAFF

J gene: TRBJ1-2
D gene: NA
clone size: medium-sized
V gene: TRBV28
CDR3 DNA: TGTGCCAGCAGTCCGCACTTTGAACAGGCAGACTATGGCTACACCTTC
CDR3 protein: CASSPHFEQADYGYTF

J gene: TRBJ1-2
D gene: NA
clone size: many
V gene: TRBV12-3/TRBV12-4
CDR3 DNA: TGTGCCAGCAGTTTAGGGCAGCGTTATGGCTACACCTTC
CDR3 protein: CASSLGQRYGYTF

J gene: TRBJ2-1
D gene: TRBD2
clone size: NA
V gene: TRBV7-8
CDR3 DNA: TGTGCCAGCAGCACTAGCGGGGGAGTCTACAATGAGCAGTTCTTC
CDR3 protein: CASSTSGGVYNEQFF

J gene: TRBJ1-4
D gene: TRBD1
clone size: few
V gene: TRBV30
CDR3 DNA: TGTGCCTGGAGTGTAAAGACAGGGGGCTGGGATTCAACTAATGAAAAACTGTTTTTT
CDR3 protein: CAWSVKTGGWDSTNEKLFF

J gene: TRBJ1-5
D gene: NA
clone size: NA
V gene: TRBV3-1
CDR3 DNA: TGTGCCAGCAGCCACAGGTCAAAGTCTCAGCCCCAGCATTTT
CDR3 protein: CASSHRSKSQPQHF

J gene: TRBJ2-3
D gene: TRBD2
clone size: many
V gene: TRBV29-1
CDR3 DNA: TGCAGCGTTGAGACCCCGCGACTAGCGGGTATCACAGATACGCAGTATTTT
CDR3 protein: CSVETPRLAGITDTQYF

J gene: TRBJ2-1
D gene: TRBD2
clone size: few
V gene: TRBV29-1
CDR3 DNA: TGCAGCGCTGAGGGAGCGGGGGCCTGGTATGAGCAGTTCTTC
CDR3 protein: CSAEGAGAWYEQFF

J gene: TRBJ1-3
D gene: NA
clone size: many
V gene: TRBV27
CDR3 DNA: TGTGCCAGCCCTGGACAGCTCTCTGGAAACACCATATATTTT
CDR3 protein: CASPGQLSGNTIYF

J gene: TRBJ1-5
D gene: NA
clone size: many
V gene: TRBV5-5
CDR3 DNA: TGTGCCAGCAGTACCGGGGGCCAGCCCCAGCATTTT
CDR3 protein: CASSTGGQPQHF

J gene: TRBJ2-1
D gene: NA
clone size: NA
V gene: TRBV7-8
CDR3 DNA: TGTGCCAGCAGCTTAATCCAGGGACCCGGTGAGCAGTTCTTC
CDR3 protein: CASSLIQGPGEQFF